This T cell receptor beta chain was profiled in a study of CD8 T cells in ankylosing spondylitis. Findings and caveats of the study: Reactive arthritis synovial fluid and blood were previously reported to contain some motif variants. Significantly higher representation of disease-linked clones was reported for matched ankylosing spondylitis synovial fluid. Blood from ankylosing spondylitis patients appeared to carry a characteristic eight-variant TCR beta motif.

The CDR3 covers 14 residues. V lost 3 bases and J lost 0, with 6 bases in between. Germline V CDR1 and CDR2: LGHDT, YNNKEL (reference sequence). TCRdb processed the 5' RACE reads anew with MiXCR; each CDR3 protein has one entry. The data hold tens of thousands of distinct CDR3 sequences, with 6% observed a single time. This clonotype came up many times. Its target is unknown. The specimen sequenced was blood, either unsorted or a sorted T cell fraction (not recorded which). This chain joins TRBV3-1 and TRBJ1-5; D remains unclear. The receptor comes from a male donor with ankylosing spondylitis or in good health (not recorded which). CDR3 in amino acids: CASSQAYSNQPQHF. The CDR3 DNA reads TGTGCCAGCAGCCAGGCTTATAGCAATCAGCCCCAGCATTTT.